The present T cell receptor beta chain was sequenced within a study of T cell changes during pregnancy in multiple sclerosis. V shed 4 bases and J 5 bases; nucleotides not matched to a gene: 7. Germline V gives CDR1 SGHRS, CDR2 YFSETQ. CDR3 size: 17 residues. Sequenced by immunoSEQ multiplex PCR; TCRdb stores in-frame clones only, minus some. The table has 78,000 or so clones, 80% to 95% seen once. The chain couples TRBV5-1 to TRBJ2-3; 16 nucleotides line up with TRBD2. Here the sequenced sample was CD4+ T cells from peripheral blood mononuclear cells, taken before pregnancy. This receptor was identified in a female donor with multiple sclerosis, enrolled in a pregnancy study. CDR3 sequence: CASSIGTSGGAGDTQYF. The DNA for the CDR3 is TGCGCCAGCAGCATAGGGACTAGCGGGGGGGCCGGAGATACGCAGTATTTT.